A selection of T cell receptor beta chains follows, all from one sample in a study of T cell clones after liver transplantation. This table comes from immunoSEQ multiplex PCR, and its TCRdb copy is limited to in-frame clones, with some not included. Of some 80,000 clones listed, about 85% were seen once; the top ten hold over 2%. Sequences were derived from CD4+ T cells from blood, sampled around 50 months after liver transplant. The origin of the receptors is a human patient who received a liver transplant. These T cells may partly come from the graft donor. The CDR3 runs from the conserved cysteine through the conserved F or W. D genes are given only for firm matches. Part of the rows lack a size; the others show once, few, many or a class for expanded clones.

NA | TRBJ2-7 | NA | TRBV6-6 | TGTGCCAGCAGTTACGGGCAGCCGGCGGTCTACGAGCAGTACTTC | CASSYGQPAVYEQYF
NA | TRBJ1-1 | NA | TRBV5-1 | TGCGCCAGCAGCCTCCGGGATCCCCGAGGGACTGAAGCTTTCTTT | CASSLRDPRGTEAFF
NA | TRBJ2-7 | TRBD1 | TRBV19 | TGTGCCAGTAGTGGAAGGACAGGCTACGAGCAGTACTTC | CASSGRTGYEQYF
many | TRBJ1-1 | NA | TRBV5-1 | TGCGCCAGCAGACTGGACAGTTTGAACACTGAAGCTTTCTTT | CASRLDSLNTEAFF
NA | TRBJ1-2 | TRBD1 | TRBV27 | TGTGCCAGCAGTTTTTCTACAGGGGGTGTCTATGGCTACACCTTC | CASSFSTGGVYGYTF
few | TRBJ2-3 | NA | TRBV29-1 | TGCAGCGTTGGAGGAGATACGCAGTATTTT | CSVGGDTQYF
NA | TRBJ2-7 | TRBD2 | TRBV30 | TGTGCCTGGAGGAGACCGGGACTAGCGCAATACGAGCAGTACTTC | CAWRRPGLAQYEQYF
once | TRBJ2-3 | TRBD1 | TRBV29-1 | TGCAGCGTTGAACGGGGACAGGGCACAGATACGCAGTATTTT | CSVERGQGTDTQYF
NA | TRBJ1-2 | TRBD1 | TRBV5-6 | TGTGCCAGCAGCTTGGTGGGGACAGGCGACTATGGCTACACCTTC | CASSLVGTGDYGYTF
NA | TRBJ2-3 | NA | TRBV29-1 | TGCAGCGTCGCTCGGGGGCCGGCGGATACGCAGTATTTT | CSVARGPADTQYF
NA | TRBJ2-3 | TRBD2 | TRBV5-1 | TGCGCCAGCAGCCCTTTGGGGACTAGCGGGAGCCTCTCAGATACGCAGTATTTT | CASSPLGTSGSLSDTQYF
NA | TRBJ2-7 | NA | TRBV4-1 | TGCGCCAGCAGCCAAGATCTCCGCTATCGCCTCTCCTACGAGCAGTACTTC | CASSQDLRYRLSYEQYF
NA | TRBJ2-2 | NA | TRBV27 | TGTGCCAGCAGCCCATTGAAAGGCAGTGCCTTGACCCGGGAGCTGTTTTTT | CASSPLKGSALTRELFF
NA | TRBJ2-2 | TRBD2 | TRBV12-5 | TGTGCTAGTGGGGGGGAGGGGACTAGCTCCCGGGAGCTGTTTTTT | CASGGEGTSSRELFF
NA | TRBJ1-5 | TRBD1 | TRBV4-2 | TGTGCCAGCAGCCAAACAGGGAGGGGGCGCGGACAGCCCCAGCATTTT | CASSQTGRGRGQPQHF
NA | TRBJ1-6 | NA | TRBV7-9 | TGTGCCAGCAGCATCAGGAACTCACCCCTCCACTTT | CASSIRNSPLHF
NA | TRBJ2-3 | NA | TRBV7-3 | TGTGCCAGCAGCTTAAATTCGCCCAACACAGATACGCAGTATTTT | CASSLNSPNTDTQYF
few | TRBJ1-5 | NA | TRBV19 | TGTGCCAGTAATCAGGGGCGCAATCAGCCCCAGCATTTT | CASNQGRNQPQHF
NA | TRBJ2-3 | TRBD2 | TRBV4-3 | TGCGCCAGCAGCCGAGGACTAGCGGGGGGCTTCGATACGCAGTATTTT | CASSRGLAGGFDTQYF
NA | TRBJ1-4 | NA | TRBV7-9 | TGTGCCAGCAGAACCGGGTCCGGTGCAACTAATGAAAAACTGTTTTTT | CASRTGSGATNEKLFF
NA | TRBJ1-2 | NA | TRBV18 | TGTGCCAGCTCACCGCCAGGGGTTTTTGACTATGGCTACACCTTC | CASSPPGVFDYGYTF
NA | TRBJ2-1 | NA | TRBV4-1 | TGCGCCAGCAGCCCCGGACTCAGGGGCAATGAGCAGTTCTTC | CASSPGLRGNEQFF
NA | TRBJ1-4 | TRBD1 | TRBV6-1 | TGTGCCAGCAGTGGACGAGATAAGACCGGGACAGTCTCGGGAAAACTGTTTTTT | CASSGRDKTGTVSGKLFF
few | TRBJ2-1 | NA | TRBV5-6 | TGTGCCAGCAGCTTGTACGCGGGGGCTACCTACAATGAGCAGTTCTTC | CASSLYAGATYNEQFF
few | TRBJ1-5 | NA | TRBV27 | TGTGCCAGCAGTTCTAACAAGGGGAATCAGCCCCAGCATTTT | CASSSNKGNQPQHF
NA | TRBJ2-1 | TRBD1 | TRBV5-1 | TGCGCCAGCAGCCCACAGGGGAGCTACAATGAGCAGTTCTTC | CASSPQGSYNEQFF
once | TRBJ2-7 | TRBD1 | TRBV30 | TGTGCCTGGAGTGTACAGGGGGCCGAATACGAGCAGTACTTC | CAWSVQGAEYEQYF
NA | TRBJ1-2 | NA | TRBV2 | TGTGCCTCGGGGATAGACAGGACGTTTCCTGGGGCAGGCTATGGCTACACCTTC | CASGIDRTFPGAGYGYTF
NA | TRBJ2-1 | TRBD2 | TRBV7-3 | TGTGCCAGCAGCTTAATACTAGCGGGAGCGCGGGATGAGCAGTTCTTC | CASSLILAGARDEQFF
few | TRBJ1-4 | NA | TRBV14 | TGTGCCAGCAGCCAAGCATGGGACTTTAATGAAAAACTGTTTTTT | CASSQAWDFNEKLFF
few | TRBJ1-2 | NA | TRBV11-2 | TGTGCCAGCAGCTTAGATTTTCGGACTGGCTACACCTTC | CASSLDFRTGYTF
once | TRBJ2-5 | TRBD2 | TRBV5-4 | TGTGCCAGCAGCTCAGCGGGGAGCCAAGAGACCCAGTACTTC | CASSSAGSQETQYF
NA | TRBJ2-3 | NA | TRBV5-6 | TGTGCCAGCAGCGAACGAGTCGTTTCGGGTCCAGATACGCAGTATTTT | CASSERVVSGPDTQYF
few | TRBJ1-1 | NA | TRBV4-1 | TGCGCCAGCAGCCAAGATCGGGGGCGGACTGAAGCTTTCTTT | CASSQDRGRTEAFF
NA | TRBJ2-1 | NA | TRBV27 | TGTGCCAGCAGTAGTTCAGGACTAAACCTCTACAATGAGCAGTTCTTC | CASSSSGLNLYNEQFF
NA | TRBJ2-3 | TRBD1 | TRBV6-5 | TGTGCCAGCAGTTCCCCCGACAGGGGGAAGAATACGCAGTATTTT | CASSSPDRGKNTQYF
NA | TRBJ2-5 | NA | TRBV28 | TGTGCCACCACGCCAGGGGACGGGTCCAGGACCCAGTACTTC | CATTPGDGSRTQYF
NA | TRBJ2-5 | NA | TRBV7-7 | TGTGCTAGCAGCTTATTCCCCCAAGAGACCCAGTACTTC | CASSLFPQETQYF
once | TRBJ2-3 | NA | TRBV18 | TGTGCCAGCTCCCCCACCAACCGGGACAACACAGATACGCAGTATTTT | CASSPTNRDNTDTQYF
NA | TRBJ2-7 | NA | TRBV6-1 | TGTGCCAGCAGCGGAAGTAGAGGGGGGGAAAACGAGCAGTACTTC | CASSGSRGGENEQYF
NA | TRBJ1-2 | TRBD1 | TRBV6-5 | TGTGCCAGCAGCCCCGGGACAGGAAACTATGGCTACACCTTC | CASSPGTGNYGYTF
NA | TRBJ1-1 | TRBD1 | TRBV6-5 | TGTGCCAGCAGCCGGACAGGGGTCATGAACACTGAAGCTTTCTTT | CASSRTGVMNTEAFF
NA | TRBJ2-5 | NA | TRBV9 | TGTGCCAGCAGCGTAGGGGCAGCCCAAGAGACCCAGTACTTC | CASSVGAAQETQYF